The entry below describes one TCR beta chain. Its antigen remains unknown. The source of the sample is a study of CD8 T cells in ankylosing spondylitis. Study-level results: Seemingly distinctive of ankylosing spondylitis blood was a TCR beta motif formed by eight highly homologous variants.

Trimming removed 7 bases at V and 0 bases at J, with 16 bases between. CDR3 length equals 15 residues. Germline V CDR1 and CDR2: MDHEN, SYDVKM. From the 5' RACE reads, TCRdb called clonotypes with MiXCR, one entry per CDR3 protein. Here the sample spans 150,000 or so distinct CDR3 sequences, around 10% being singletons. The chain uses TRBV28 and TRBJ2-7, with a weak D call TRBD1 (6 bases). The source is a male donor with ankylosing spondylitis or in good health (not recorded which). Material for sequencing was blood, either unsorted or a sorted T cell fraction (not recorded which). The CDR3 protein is CASTSRGSPSYEQYF. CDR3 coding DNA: TGTGCCAGCACCTCAAGGGGGTCTCCCTCCTACGAGCAGTACTTC.